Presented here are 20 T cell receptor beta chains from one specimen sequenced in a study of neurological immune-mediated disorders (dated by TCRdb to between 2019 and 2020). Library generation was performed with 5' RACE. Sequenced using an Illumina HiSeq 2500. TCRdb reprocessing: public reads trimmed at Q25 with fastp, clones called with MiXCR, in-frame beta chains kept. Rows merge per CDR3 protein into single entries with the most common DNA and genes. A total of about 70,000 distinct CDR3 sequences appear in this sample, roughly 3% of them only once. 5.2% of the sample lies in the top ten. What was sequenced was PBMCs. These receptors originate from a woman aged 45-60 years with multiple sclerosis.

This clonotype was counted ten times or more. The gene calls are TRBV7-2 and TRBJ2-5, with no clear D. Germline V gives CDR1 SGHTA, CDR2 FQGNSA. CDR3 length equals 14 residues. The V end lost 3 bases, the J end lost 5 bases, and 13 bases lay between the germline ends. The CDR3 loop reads CASSLGYGGETQYF. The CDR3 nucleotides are TGTGCCAGCAGCTTGGGCTACGGTGGGGAGACCCAGTACTTC.

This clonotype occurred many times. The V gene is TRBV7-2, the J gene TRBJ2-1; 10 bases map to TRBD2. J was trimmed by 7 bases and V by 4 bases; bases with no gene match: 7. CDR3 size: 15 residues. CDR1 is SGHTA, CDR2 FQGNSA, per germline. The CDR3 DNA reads TGTGCCAGCAGCTCTGAGCGGGGGGGTTTAAATGAGCAGTTCTTC. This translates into CASSSERGGLNEQFF.

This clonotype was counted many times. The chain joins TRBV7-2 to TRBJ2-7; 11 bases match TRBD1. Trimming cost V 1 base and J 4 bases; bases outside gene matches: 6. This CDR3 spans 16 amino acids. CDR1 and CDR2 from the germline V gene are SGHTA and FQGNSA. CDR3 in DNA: TGTGCCAGCAGCTTAGACACCGGGACAGGGGGATACGAGCAGTACTTC. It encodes CASSLDTGTGGYEQYF.

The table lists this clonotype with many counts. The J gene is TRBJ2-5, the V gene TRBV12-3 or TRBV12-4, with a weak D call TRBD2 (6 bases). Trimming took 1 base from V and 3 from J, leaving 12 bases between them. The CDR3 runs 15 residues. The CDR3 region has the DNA TGTGCCAGCAGTTTAGGACTAGGAAGAGAAGAGACCCAGTACTTC. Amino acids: CASSLGLGREETQYF.

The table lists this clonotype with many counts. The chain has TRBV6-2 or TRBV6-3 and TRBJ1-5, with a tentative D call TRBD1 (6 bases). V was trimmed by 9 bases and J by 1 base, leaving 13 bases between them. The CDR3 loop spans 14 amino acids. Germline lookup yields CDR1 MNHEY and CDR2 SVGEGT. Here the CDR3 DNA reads TGTGCCAGTACCCGACAGGCAAGCAATCAGCCCCAGCATTTT. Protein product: CASTRQASNQPQHF.

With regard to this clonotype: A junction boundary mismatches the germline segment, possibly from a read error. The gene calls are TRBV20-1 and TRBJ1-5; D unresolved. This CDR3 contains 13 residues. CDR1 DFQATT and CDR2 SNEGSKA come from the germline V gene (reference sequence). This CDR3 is CSARGSGNKTQNF. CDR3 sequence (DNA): TGCAGTGCTAGAGGGTCGGGAAATAAGACCCAGAATTTT.

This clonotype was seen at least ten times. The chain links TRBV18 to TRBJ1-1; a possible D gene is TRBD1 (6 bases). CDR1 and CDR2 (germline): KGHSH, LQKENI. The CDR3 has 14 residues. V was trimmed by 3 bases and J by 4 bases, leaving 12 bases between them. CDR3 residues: CASSPTQGTTEAFF. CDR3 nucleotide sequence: TGTGCCAGCTCACCCACCCAGGGGACCACTGAAGCTTTCTTT.

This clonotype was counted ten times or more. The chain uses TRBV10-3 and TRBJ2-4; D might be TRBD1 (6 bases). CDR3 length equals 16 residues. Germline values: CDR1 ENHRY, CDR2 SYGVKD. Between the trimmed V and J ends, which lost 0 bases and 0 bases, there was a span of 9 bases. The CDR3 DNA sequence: TGTGCCATCAGTGAGTCTGACAGGCTAGCCAAAAACATTCAGTACTTC. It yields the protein CAISESDRLAKNIQYF.

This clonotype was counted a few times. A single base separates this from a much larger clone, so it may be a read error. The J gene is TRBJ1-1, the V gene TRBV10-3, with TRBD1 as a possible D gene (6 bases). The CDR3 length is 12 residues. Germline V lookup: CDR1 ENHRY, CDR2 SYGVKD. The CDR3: CDIRNRDTEAFF. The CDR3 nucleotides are TGTGACATCAGGAACAGGGATACTGAAGCTTTCTTT.

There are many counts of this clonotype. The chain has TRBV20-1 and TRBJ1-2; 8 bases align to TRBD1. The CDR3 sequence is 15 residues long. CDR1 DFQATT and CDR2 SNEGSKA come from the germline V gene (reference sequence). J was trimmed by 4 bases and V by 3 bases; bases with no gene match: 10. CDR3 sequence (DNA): TGCAGTGCTAGCGGAGAACAGGGGGGGTCCTATGGCTACACCTTC. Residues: CSASGEQGGSYGYTF.

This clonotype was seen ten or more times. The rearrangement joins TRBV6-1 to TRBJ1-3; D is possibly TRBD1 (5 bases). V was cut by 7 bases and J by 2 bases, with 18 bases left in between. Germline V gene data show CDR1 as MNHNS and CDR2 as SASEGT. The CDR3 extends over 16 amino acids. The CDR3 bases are TGTGCCAGCACCAGATCCTCAGGGAGACCTGGAAACACCATATATTTT. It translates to CASTRSSGRPGNTIYF.

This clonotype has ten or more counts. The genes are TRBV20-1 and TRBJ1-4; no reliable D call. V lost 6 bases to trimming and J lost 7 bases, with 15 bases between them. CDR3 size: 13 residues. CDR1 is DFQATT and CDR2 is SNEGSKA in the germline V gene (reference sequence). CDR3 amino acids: CSADNQRGEKLFF. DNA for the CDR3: TGCAGTGCCGACAACCAGAGAGGTGAAAAACTGTTTTTT.

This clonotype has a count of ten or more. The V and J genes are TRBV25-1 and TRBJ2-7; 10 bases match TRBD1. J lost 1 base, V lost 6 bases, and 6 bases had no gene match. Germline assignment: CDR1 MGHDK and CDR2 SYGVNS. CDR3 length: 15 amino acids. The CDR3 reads CASSEGTGVSYEQYF. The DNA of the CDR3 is TGTGCCAGCAGCGAGGGGACAGGGGTTTCCTACGAGCAGTACTTC.

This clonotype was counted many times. The CDR3 sequence is CASSLPDPTQYF. CDR3 DNA sequence: TGTGCCAGCAGCTTACCTGACCCGACCCAGTACTTC. The chain uses TRBV7-2 and TRBJ2-5; D remains unclear. Per the germline V gene, CDR1 is SGHTA and CDR2 is FQGNSA. The V end was cut by 2 bases, the J end by 7 bases, with 8 bases between. CDR3 size: 12 residues.

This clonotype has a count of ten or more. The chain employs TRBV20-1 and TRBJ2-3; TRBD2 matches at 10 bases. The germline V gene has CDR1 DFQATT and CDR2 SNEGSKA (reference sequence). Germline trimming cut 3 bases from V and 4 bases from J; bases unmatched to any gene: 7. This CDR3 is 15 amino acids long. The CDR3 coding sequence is TGCAGTGCTAGCGAAGGACTAGCGGTCCCAGATACGCAGTATTTT. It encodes CSASEGLAVPDTQYF.

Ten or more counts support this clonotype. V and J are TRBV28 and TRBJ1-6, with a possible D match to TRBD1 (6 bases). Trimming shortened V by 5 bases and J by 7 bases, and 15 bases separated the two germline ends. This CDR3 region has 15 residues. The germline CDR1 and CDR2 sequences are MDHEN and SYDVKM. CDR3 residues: CASSLVRGQNSPLHF. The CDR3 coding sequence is TGTGCCAGCAGTCTTGTACGGGGGCAAAATTCACCCCTCCACTTT.

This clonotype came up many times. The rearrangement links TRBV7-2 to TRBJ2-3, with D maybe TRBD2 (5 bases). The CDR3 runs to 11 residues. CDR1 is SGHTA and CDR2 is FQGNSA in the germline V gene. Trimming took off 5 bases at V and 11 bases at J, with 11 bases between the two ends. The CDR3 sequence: CASSALALQYF. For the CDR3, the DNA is TGTGCCAGCAGCGCCCTAGCTTTGCAGTATTTT.

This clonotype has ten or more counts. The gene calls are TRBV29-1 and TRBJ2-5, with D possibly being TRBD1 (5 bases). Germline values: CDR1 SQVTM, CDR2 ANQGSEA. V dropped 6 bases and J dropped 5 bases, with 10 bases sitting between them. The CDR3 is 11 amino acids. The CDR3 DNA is TGCAGCGTCGCAAAGGGGGAGACCCAGTACTTC. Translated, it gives CSVAKGETQYF.

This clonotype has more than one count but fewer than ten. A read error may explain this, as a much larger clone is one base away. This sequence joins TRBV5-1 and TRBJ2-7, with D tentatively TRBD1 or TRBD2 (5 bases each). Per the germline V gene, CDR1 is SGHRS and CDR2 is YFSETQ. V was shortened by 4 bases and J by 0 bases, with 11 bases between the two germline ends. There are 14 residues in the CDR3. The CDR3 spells CASSGGKGSYEQYF. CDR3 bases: TGCGCCAGCAGCGGGGGAAAGGGCTCCTACGAGCAGTACTTC.

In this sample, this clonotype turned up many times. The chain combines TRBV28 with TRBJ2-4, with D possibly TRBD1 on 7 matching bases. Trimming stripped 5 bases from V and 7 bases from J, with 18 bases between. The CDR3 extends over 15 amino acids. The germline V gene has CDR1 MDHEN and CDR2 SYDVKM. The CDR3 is CASSPGGQLSNIQYF. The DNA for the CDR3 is TGTGCCAGCAGTCCCGGGGGACAGCTTTCTAACATTCAGTACTTC.